A single sample gave rise to the 24 T cell receptor beta chains below, sequenced in a study of T-cell memory formation after mild COVID-19 (dated by TCRdb to about 2021). The library was produced with 5' RACE. The sequencer was an Illumina NovaSeq 6000. Using fastp trimming at Q25 and MiXCR clonotype assembly, TCRdb reanalyzed the public sequencing data and kept in-frame beta chains. Each record represents a unique CDR3 protein, reported with the most common genes and DNA among its rows. Within this sample are roughly 550,000 distinct CDR3 sequences, with roughly 21% of them counted one time only. Under 15% of the sample is in the top ten clones. The sequencing input was PBMCs or a T cell subset sorted from them (not recorded which). All receptors come from an adult woman who had mild COVID-19 (a few samples of this study predate the infection). The sample titles of this study are shuffled in the database, so cell type and time point are left out; the donor was told from shared clones.

This chain connects TRBV5-1 to TRBJ2-5; 12 bases are shared with TRBD2. The germline V gene has CDR1 SGHRS and CDR2 YFSETQ. J was trimmed by 5 bases and V by 6 bases; bases with no gene match: 8. The CDR3 is 15 amino acids. Here the CDR3 reads CASKQTSGGRETQYF. CDR3 sequence (DNA): TGCGCCAGCAAACAGACTAGCGGGGGCCGGGAGACCCAGTACTTC.

The rearrangement uses TRBV9 and TRBJ2-1; TRBD2 matches 12 bases. Germline V lookup: CDR1 SGDLS, CDR2 YYNGEE. Losses at the gene ends were 3 bases for V and 4 bases for J; bases not matched to a gene: 5. The CDR3 has 16 residues. DNA of the CDR3: TGTGCCAGCAGCGCCCCGACTAGCGGGAGATACAATGAGCAGTTCTTC. It specifies CASSAPTSGRYNEQFF.

This clonotype was seen only a few times. The chain employs TRBV29-1 and TRBJ2-3; TRBD1 agrees at 7 bases. Looked up from germline, CDR1 is SQVTM and CDR2 is ANQGSEA. The length of the CDR3 is 15 residues. With 3 bases clipped from V and 2 bases from J, the junction kept 8 bases outside the gene matches. The CDR3 sequence: CSVDLATGTTDTQYF. Written as DNA, the CDR3 is TGCAGCGTTGACTTAGCGACAGGGACCACAGATACGCAGTATTTT.

The chain has TRBV18 and TRBJ2-1; tentative D call: TRBD2 (5 bases). The CDR3 extends over 15 amino acids. The germline CDR1 and CDR2 sequences are KGHSH and LQKENI. Trimming took 3 bases from V and 0 from J, leaving 9 bases between them. The CDR3 bases are TGTGCCAGCTCACCCCTGACTAACTCCTACAATGAGCAGTTCTTC. Amino acids: CASSPLTNSYNEQFF.

The table lists this clonotype with a few counts. This sequence joins TRBV5-6 and TRBJ2-7; TRBD1 matches at 7 bases. V gave up 2 bases and J gave up 5 bases; unmatched junction bases: 4. Germline assignment: CDR1 SGHDT and CDR2 YYEEEE. This CDR3 spans 13 amino acids. DNA of the CDR3: TGTGCCAGCAGCTTCGTCCAGGGGGACGAGCAGTACTTC. This gives the protein CASSFVQGDEQYF.

This clonotype was picked up a small number of times. The chain couples TRBV24-1 to TRBJ2-1, with D tentatively TRBD1 (5 bases). V lost 3 bases and J lost 5, with 13 bases in between. Germline V gene lookup returns CDR1 KGHDR and CDR2 SFDVKD. The CDR3 consists of 15 residues. The CDR3 nucleotides read TGTGCCACCAGTGATATAAGGGGCACCGACAATGAGCAGTTCTTC. Translating it yields CATSDIRGTDNEQFF.

This CDR3 is CASSSPPGLTIGGYTF. CDR3 in DNA: TGTGCCAGCAGCTCCCCGCCGGGACTGACAATAGGTGGCTACACCTTC. V gene TRBV7-9 combines with J gene TRBJ1-2; D is perhaps TRBD1 (5 bases). CDR3 length: 16 amino acids. Germline V gives CDR1 SEHNR, CDR2 FQNEAQ (reference sequence). V shed 4 bases and J shed 7 bases, with 22 bases lying between them.

V usage is TRBV19 and J usage is TRBJ2-2, with no clear D. This CDR3 region has 15 residues. Germline V gene lookup returns CDR1 LNHDA and CDR2 SQIVND (reference sequence). Trimming cost V 7 bases and J 0 bases, with 12 bases left between them. The CDR3 spells CASTRKDSNTGELFF. In DNA form, the CDR3 reads TGTGCCAGTACCAGAAAGGATTCGAACACCGGGGAGCTGTTTTTT.

The rearrangement uses TRBV4-1 and TRBJ2-7, with 10 bases matching TRBD1. The CDR3 has 15 residues. With 6 bases clipped from V and 3 bases from J, the junction kept 8 bases outside the gene matches. Germline V gene sequence: CDR1 MGHRA, CDR2 YSYEKL. CDR3 protein: CASRLSGTGVYEQYF. CDR3 coding DNA: TGCGCCAGCAGGCTTTCCGGGACAGGGGTCTACGAGCAGTACTTC.

V usage is TRBV9 and J usage is TRBJ1-2; possible D gene TRBD1, 6 bases. The length of the CDR3 is 17 residues. V gave up 0 bases and J gave up 0 bases, with 15 bases separating them. The germline V gene encodes CDR1 SGDLS and CDR2 YYNGEE. CDR3 in amino acids: CASSVGWRGGTNYGYTF. For the CDR3, the DNA is TGTGCCAGCAGCGTAGGTTGGAGGGGGGGGACTAACTATGGCTACACCTTC.

The rearrangement joins TRBV7-9 to TRBJ2-1; weak D call: TRBD2 (5 bases). V was pared by 5 bases and J by 7 bases, with 21 bases between. Germline V lookup: CDR1 SEHNR, CDR2 FQNEAQ (reference sequence). The CDR3 sequence is 16 residues long. The CDR3 DNA sequence: TGTGCCAGCAGCCTCGACCTGTGGGAGAGGAGGAATGAGCAGTTCTTC. It codes for CASSLDLWERRNEQFF. The whole variable domain, remainder taken from reference TRBV7-9 and TRBJ2-1, is DTGVSQNPRHKITKRGQNVTFRCDPISEHNRLYWYRQTLGQGPEFLTYFQNEAQLEKSRLLSDRFSAERPKGSFSTLEIQRTEQGDSAMYLCASSLDLWERRNEQFFGPGTRLTVL.

This clonotype showed up just a few times. The gene calls are TRBV29-1 and TRBJ2-7; perhaps D is TRBD1 or TRBD2 (6 bases each). V was shortened by 6 bases and J by 0 bases, with 18 bases between the two germline ends. This CDR3 contains 15 residues. Germline lookup yields CDR1 SQVTM and CDR2 ANQGSEA. Written as DNA, the CDR3 is TGCAGCGTCTCTGGGGGGCGGAGAAGCTCCTACGAGCAGTACTTC. Its translation is CSVSGGRRSSYEQYF.

This clonotype has a handful of counts. The J gene is TRBJ2-1, the V gene TRBV19; tentative D call: TRBD1 (5 bases). The CDR3 has 13 amino acids. Germline V lookup: CDR1 LNHDA, CDR2 SQIVND (reference sequence). Trimming pared 5 bases from V and 8 bases from J, leaving 13 bases between. CDR3 sequence reads: CASSPGQGYEQFF. The DNA of the CDR3 is TGTGCCAGTAGTCCAGGGCAGGGCTATGAGCAGTTCTTC.

This clonotype has only a few counts. The gene calls are TRBV12-3 or TRBV12-4 and TRBJ2-7; a possible D gene is TRBD2 (7 bases). CDR3 length: 15 amino acids. V was trimmed by 7 bases and J by 1 base, leaving 17 bases between them. The CDR3 loop reads CASTRGALGSYEQYF. The CDR3, as DNA: TGTGCCAGCACCCGGGGGGCCTTAGGTTCCTACGAGCAGTACTTC.

This clonotype was found many times. The chain joins TRBV7-9 to TRBJ2-1, with 15 bases aligning to TRBD2. The CDR3 has 19 amino acids. J was trimmed by 9 bases and V by 5 bases; bases with no gene match: 17. Germline V gene data show CDR1 as SEHNR and CDR2 as FQNEAQ (reference sequence). The CDR3 loop is CASSHLETGLAGGAGEQFF. CDR3 DNA: TGTGCCAGCAGCCATTTAGAGACGGGACTAGCGGGGGGAGCTGGTGAGCAGTTCTTC.

The chain is built from TRBV7-2 and TRBJ2-2; TRBD2 agrees at 10 bases. After removal of 6 bases from V and 4 bases from J, the junction contained 2 bases not matched to a gene. The CDR3 totals 14 residues. Germline V CDR1 and CDR2: SGHTA, FQGNSA. This CDR3 reads CASRASGSTGELFF. For the CDR3, the DNA is TGTGCCAGCAGAGCTAGCGGGAGCACCGGGGAGCTGTTTTTT.

The rearrangement links TRBV25-1 to TRBJ1-4, with D possibly being TRBD1 (6 bases). The CDR3 is 17 residues long. CDR1 and CDR2 (germline): MGHDK, SYGVNS. V was shortened by 1 base and J by 4 bases, with 16 bases between the two germline ends. Here the CDR3 DNA reads TGTGCCAGCAGTGAATTTGGTTACCAGGGGAATAATGAAAAACTGTTTTTT. The encoded protein is CASSEFGYQGNNEKLFF.

V gene TRBV5-1 combines with J gene TRBJ2-7; D unclear. This CDR3 comprises 14 residues. CDR1 and CDR2 (germline): SGHRS, YFSETQ. V was pared by 0 bases and J by 6 bases, with 13 bases between. CDR3 amino acids: CASSLGSLRLEQYF. CDR3 bases: TGCGCCAGCAGCTTGGGTTCCCTACGTCTCGAGCAGTACTTC.

V usage is TRBV4-2 and J usage is TRBJ2-1; 7 bases match TRBD2. Germline CDR1 is LGHNA and CDR2 is YNFKEQ. The V gene end was trimmed by 0 bases and the J gene end by 4 bases; junction bases not matched to a gene: 6. The CDR3 spans 16 residues. CDR3 nucleotides: TGTGCCAGCAGCCAAGAAGGCGGGAGAGGATACAATGAGCAGTTCTTC. This gives the protein CASSQEGGRGYNEQFF.

This clonotype showed up many times. V gene TRBV29-1 combines with J gene TRBJ2-5; unclear D gene. V gave up 1 base and J gave up 5 bases, with 5 bases separating them. CDR1 and CDR2 from the germline V gene are SQVTM and ANQGSEA. The CDR3 contains 11 residues. In DNA form, the CDR3 reads TGCAGCGTTGAAGGGCCCGAGACCCAGTACTTC. This gives the protein CSVEGPETQYF.

The sample holds one count of this clonotype. This rearrangement joins TRBV9 to TRBJ2-2, with D perhaps matching TRBD2 (6 bases). V dropped 2 bases and J dropped 0 bases, with 8 bases sitting between them. Germline V CDR1 and CDR2: SGDLS, YYNGEE. The CDR3 has 15 residues. DNA for the CDR3: TGTGCCAGCAGCGTCTGGAGGGCGAACACCGGGGAGCTGTTTTTT. This translates into CASSVWRANTGELFF.

The chain links TRBV7-6 to TRBJ2-5; the D is unclear. V lost 0 bases and J lost 5, with 10 bases in between. The CDR3 has 14 amino acids. Germline V gene lookup returns CDR1 SGHVS and CDR2 FNYEAQ. In DNA form, the CDR3 reads TGTGCCAGCAGCTTAGCTGGGCTGCGGGAGACCCAGTACTTC. Residues: CASSLAGLRETQYF.

This clonotype was observed a few times. The V gene is TRBV6-1, the J gene TRBJ2-5, with D unclear. The length of the CDR3 is 11 residues. Germline values: CDR1 MNHNS, CDR2 SASEGT. Trimming took 7 bases from V and 3 from J, leaving 6 bases between them. This CDR3 is CASTLKETQYF. DNA for the CDR3: TGTGCCAGCACCTTGAAAGAGACCCAGTACTTC.

The rearrangement joins TRBV30 to TRBJ2-2; 7 bases are shared with TRBD2. J was trimmed by 1 base and V by 4 bases; bases with no gene match: 12. CDR3 length: 17 residues. Germline assignment: CDR1 GTSNPN and CDR2 SVGIG (reference sequence). CDR3: CAWTPGSGGWNTGELFF. For the CDR3, the DNA is TGTGCCTGGACACCTGGGTCGGGGGGATGGAACACCGGGGAGCTGTTTTTT.